This T cell receptor (beta chain) was sequenced for a study of molecular identifiers for immune sequencing clone quantification. Study at large: Replicate RNA came from 20,000 or 100,000 naive CD8 cells and was split five ways, and four parts were sequenced.

J lost 1 base, V lost 6 bases, and 6 bases had no gene match. The germline V gene has CDR1 SGHNT and CDR2 YYREEE (reference sequence). This CDR3 comprises 15 residues. One entry per CDR3 protein results from TCRdb running MiXCR on the PCR reads. The sample holds some 100,000 distinct CDR3 sequences, over 30% seen once. This clonotype was counted many times. Its target is not known. Using 10%, 30% or 50% RNA, naive CD8 libraries were derived from roughly 18,000 to 920,000 sorted cells. CD8+CD4-CCR7+CD45RA+ sorting gave the naive CD8 T cells. Study-level points and caveats: Clones above 20 RNA copies contained over 99% of effector molecules but under 1% of naive ones.

The chain combines TRBV5-4 with TRBJ2-3; 9 positions match TRBD2. What was sequenced was naive CD8+ T cells from blood, with Jurkat cell RNA spiked in. This sample's subset: FACS-sorted CD8+CD4-CCR7+CD45RA+ naive T cells. The TCR comes from a human donor in good health. Some libraries in this study had Jurkat cell RNA spiked in. The DNA of the CDR3 is TGTGCCAGCAACCTTTGGACTAGCGGCACAGATACGCAGTATTTT. Translating gives CASNLWTSGTDTQYF.